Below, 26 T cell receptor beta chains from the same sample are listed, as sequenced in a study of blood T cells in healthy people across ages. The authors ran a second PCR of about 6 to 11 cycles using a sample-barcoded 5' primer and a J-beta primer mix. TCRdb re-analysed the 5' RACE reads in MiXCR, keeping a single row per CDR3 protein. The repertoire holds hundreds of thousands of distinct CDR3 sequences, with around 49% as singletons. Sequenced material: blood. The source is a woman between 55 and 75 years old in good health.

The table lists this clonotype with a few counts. The CDR3 protein is CATSYLIGGAYEQYF. The CDR3 bases are TGTGCCACCAGCTATCTCATCGGGGGAGCCTACGAGCAGTACTTC. The chain links TRBV15 to TRBJ2-7; TRBD2 might be the D (6 bases). Germline CDR1 LNHNV, CDR2 YYDKDF (reference sequence). This CDR3 comprises 15 residues. Trimming shortened V by 5 bases and J by 2 bases, and 16 bases separated the two germline ends. Full variable domain (rest looked up from reference TRBV15 and TRBJ2-7): DAMVIQNPRYQVTQFGKPVTLSCSQTLNHNVMYWYQQKSSQAPKLLFHYYDKDFNNEADTPDNFQSRRPNTSFCFLDIRSPGLGDTAMYLCATSYLIGGAYEQYFGPGTRLTVT.

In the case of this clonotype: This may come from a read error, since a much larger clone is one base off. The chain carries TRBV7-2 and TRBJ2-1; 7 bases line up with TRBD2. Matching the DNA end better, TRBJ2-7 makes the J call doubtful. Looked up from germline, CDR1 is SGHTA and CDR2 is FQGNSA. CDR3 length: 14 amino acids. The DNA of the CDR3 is TGTGCCAGCAGCTTGCGGGGGAATAACTACGAGCAGTACTTC. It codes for CASSLRGNNYEQYF.

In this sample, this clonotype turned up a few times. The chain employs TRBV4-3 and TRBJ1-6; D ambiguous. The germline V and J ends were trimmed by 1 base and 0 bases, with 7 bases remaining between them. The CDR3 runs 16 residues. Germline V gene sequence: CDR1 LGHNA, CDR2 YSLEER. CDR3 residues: CASSQVASSYNSPLHF. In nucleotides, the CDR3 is TGCGCCAGCAGCCAAGTAGCTAGCTCCTATAATTCACCCCTCCACTTT.

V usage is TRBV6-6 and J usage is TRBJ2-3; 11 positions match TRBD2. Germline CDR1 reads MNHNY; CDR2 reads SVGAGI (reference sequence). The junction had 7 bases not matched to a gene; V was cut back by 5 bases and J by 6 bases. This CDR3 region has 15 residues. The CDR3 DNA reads TGTGCCAGCAGTGGACTAGCGGGTCGAAGCGATACGCAGTATTTT. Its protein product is CASSGLAGRSDTQYF.

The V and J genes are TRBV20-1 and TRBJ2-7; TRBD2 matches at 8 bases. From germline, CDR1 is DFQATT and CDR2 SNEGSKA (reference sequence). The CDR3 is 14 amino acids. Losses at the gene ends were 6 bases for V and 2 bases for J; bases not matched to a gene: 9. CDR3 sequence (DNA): TGCAGTGCACCCCCCGCGCGGGGGGCCTACGAGCAGTACTTC. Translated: CSAPPARGAYEQYF.

CDR3 region: CSARAPGVTDTQYF. The CDR3 DNA is TGCAGTGCTAGAGCTCCAGGGGTCACAGATACGCAGTATTTT. The gene calls are TRBV20-1 and TRBJ2-3, with a possible D match to TRBD1 (6 bases). The CDR3 is made up of 14 amino acids. V lost 1 base, J lost 2 bases, and 10 bases lay in between. Germline V gives CDR1 DFQATT, CDR2 SNEGSKA (reference sequence).

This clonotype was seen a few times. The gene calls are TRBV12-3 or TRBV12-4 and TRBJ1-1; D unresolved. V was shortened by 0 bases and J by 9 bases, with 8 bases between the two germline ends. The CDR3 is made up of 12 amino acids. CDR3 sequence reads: CASSLAEAQAFF. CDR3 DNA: TGTGCCAGCAGTTTAGCGGAGGCTCAAGCTTTCTTT.

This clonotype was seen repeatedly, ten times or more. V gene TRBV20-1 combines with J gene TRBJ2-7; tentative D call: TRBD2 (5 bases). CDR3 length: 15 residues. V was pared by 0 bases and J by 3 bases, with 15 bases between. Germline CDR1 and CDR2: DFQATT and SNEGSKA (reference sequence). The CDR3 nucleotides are TGCAGTGCTAGAGATAGGGAGCGATCCCGCTACGAGCAGTACTTC. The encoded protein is CSARDRERSRYEQYF.

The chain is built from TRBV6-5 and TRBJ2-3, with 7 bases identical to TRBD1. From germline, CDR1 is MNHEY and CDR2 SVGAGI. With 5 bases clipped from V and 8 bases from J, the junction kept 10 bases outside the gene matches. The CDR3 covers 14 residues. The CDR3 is CASSPPGQAGTQYF. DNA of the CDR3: TGTGCCAGCAGTCCACCAGGACAGGCTGGTACGCAGTATTTT.

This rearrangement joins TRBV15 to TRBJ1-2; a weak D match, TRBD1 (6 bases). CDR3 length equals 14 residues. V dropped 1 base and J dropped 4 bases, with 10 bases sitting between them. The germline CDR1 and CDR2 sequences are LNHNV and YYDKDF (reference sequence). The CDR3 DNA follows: TGTGCCACCAGCAGAGGCGACAGGAGCTATGGCTACACCTTC. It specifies CATSRGDRSYGYTF.

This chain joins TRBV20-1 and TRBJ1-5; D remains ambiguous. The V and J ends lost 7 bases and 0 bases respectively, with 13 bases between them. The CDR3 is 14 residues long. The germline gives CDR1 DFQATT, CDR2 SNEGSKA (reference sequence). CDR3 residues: CSGNQVYSNQPQHF. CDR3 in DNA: TGCAGTGGTAATCAGGTTTATAGCAATCAGCCCCAGCATTTT.

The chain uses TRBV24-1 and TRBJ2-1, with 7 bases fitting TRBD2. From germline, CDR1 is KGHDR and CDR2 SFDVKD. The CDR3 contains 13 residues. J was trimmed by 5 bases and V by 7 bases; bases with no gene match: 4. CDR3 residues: CATRSTSNNEQFF. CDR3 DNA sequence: TGTGCCACCAGGTCGACTAGCAACAATGAGCAGTTCTTC.

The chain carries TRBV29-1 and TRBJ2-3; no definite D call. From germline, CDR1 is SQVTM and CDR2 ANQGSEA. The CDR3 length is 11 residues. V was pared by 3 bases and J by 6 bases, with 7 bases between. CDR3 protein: CSVEGFDTQYF. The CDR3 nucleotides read TGCAGCGTTGAGGGGTTCGATACGCAGTATTTT.

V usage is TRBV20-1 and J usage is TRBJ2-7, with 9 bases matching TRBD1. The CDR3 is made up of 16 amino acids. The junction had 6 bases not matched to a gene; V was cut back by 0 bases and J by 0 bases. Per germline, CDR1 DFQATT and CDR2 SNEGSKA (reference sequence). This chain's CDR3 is CSARDPDRGFSYEQYF. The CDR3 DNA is TGCAGTGCTAGAGATCCCGACAGGGGGTTCTCCTACGAGCAGTACTTC.

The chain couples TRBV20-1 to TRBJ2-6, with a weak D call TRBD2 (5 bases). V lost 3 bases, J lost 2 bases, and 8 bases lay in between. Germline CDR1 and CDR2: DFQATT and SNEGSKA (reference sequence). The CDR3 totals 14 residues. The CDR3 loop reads CSASRRTGANVLTF. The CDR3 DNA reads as TGCAGTGCTAGCCGGAGGACTGGGGCCAACGTCCTGACTTTC.

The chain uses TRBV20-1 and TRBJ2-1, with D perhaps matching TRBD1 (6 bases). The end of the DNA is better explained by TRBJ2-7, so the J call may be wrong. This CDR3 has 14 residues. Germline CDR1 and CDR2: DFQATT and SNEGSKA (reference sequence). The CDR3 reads CSARATGSYNEQYF. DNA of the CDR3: TGCAGTGCTAGAGCCACAGGGTCCTACAATGAGCAGTACTTC.

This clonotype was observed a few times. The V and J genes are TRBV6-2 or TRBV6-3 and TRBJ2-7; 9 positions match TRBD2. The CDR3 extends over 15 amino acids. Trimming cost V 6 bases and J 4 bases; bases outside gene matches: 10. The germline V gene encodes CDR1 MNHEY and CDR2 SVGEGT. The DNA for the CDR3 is TGTGCCAGCAGGCCTATAGCGGGAGTGAGGTACGAGCAGTACTTC. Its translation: CASRPIAGVRYEQYF.

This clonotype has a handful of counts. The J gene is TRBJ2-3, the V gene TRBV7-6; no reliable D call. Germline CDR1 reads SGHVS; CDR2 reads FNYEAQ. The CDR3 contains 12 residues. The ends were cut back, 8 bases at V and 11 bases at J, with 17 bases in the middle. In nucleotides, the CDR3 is TGTGCCAGCGCGAGTGTGGTCGCAAAGCAGTATTTT. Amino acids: CASASVVAKQYF. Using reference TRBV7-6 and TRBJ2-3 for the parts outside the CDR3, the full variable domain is GAGVSQSPRYKVTKRGQDVALRCDPISGHVSLYWYRQALGQGPEFLTYFNYEAQQDKSGLPNDRFSAERPEGSISTLTIQRTEQRDSAMYRCASASVVAKQYFGPGTRLTVL.

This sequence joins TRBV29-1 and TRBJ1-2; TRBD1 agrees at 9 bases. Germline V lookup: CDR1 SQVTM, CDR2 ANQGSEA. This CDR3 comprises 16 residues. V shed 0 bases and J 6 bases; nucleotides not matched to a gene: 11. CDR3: CSVEETGTGMMNGYTF. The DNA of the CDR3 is TGCAGCGTTGAAGAAACCGGGACAGGGATGATGAATGGCTACACCTTC.

CDR3 sequence reads: CASSSDDEAFF. The CDR3 DNA follows: TGTGCCAGCAGCTCCGACGACGAAGCTTTCTTT. The chain employs TRBV28 and TRBJ1-1, with no clear D. Germline-derived CDR1 and CDR2 are MDHEN and SYDVKM. The V end lost 6 bases, the J end lost 8 bases, and 10 bases lay between the germline ends. The CDR3 is 11 residues long.

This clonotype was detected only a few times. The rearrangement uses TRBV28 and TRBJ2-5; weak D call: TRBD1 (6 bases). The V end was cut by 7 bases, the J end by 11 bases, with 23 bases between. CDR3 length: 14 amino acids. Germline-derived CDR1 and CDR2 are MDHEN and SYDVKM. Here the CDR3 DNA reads TGTGCCAGCATCCACGGGCAGGGGAAAGGAGAGCAGTACTTC. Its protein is CASIHGQGKGEQYF.

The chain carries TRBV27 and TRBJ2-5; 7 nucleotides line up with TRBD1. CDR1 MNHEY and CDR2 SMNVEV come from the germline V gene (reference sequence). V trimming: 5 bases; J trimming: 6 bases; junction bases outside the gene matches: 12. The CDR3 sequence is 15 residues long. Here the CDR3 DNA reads TGTGCCAGCAGTCCTGTGGGACAGTCAGGACAGACCCAGTACTTC. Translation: CASSPVGQSGQTQYF.

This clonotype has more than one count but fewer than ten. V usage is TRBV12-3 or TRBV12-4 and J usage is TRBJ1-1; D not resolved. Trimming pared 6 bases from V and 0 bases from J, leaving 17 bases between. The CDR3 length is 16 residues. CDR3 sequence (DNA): TGTGCCAGCAGCCCTCCGTTTTGGAGCATGAACACTGAAGCTTTCTTT. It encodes CASSPPFWSMNTEAFF.

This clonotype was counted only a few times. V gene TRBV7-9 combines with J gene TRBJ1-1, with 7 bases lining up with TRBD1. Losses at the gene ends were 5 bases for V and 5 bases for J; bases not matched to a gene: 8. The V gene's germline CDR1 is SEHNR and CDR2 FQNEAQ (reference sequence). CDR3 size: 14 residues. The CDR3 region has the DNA TGTGCCAGCAGCACGCGACAGGGAATAACTGAAGCTTTCTTT. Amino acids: CASSTRQGITEAFF. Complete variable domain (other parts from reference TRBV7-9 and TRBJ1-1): DTGVSQNPRHKITKRGQNVTFRCDPISEHNRLYWYRQTLGQGPEFLTYFQNEAQLEKSRLLSDRFSAERPKGSFSTLEIQRTEQGDSAMYLCASSTRQGITEAFFGQGTRLTVV.

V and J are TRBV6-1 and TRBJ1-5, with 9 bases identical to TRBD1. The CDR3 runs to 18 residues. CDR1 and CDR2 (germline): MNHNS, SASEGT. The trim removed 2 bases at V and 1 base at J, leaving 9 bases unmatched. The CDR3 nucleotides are TGTGCCAGCAGTGAATGGGGGACAGGGAGGGTAAGCAATCAGCCCCAGCATTTT. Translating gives CASSEWGTGRVSNQPQHF.

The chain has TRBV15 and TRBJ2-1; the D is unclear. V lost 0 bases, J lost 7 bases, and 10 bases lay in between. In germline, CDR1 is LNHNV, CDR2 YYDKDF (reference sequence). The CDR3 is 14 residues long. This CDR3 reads CATSRDLVGNEQFF. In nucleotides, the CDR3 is TGTGCCACCAGCAGAGATCTCGTGGGGAATGAGCAGTTCTTC.